Listed here are 13 T cell receptor beta chains from one sample, sequenced in a study of blood T cell repertoires in COVID-19. The table came from immunoSEQ multiplex PCR; TCRdb's copy has only in-frame clones and leaves some out. The sample comprises under 65,000 clones, roughly nine tenths of which are singletons, and about 9% rests with the top ten. Sequencing used peripheral blood. These TCRs come from a human donor in a cohort sampled during active COVID-19.

This chain links TRBV6-5 with TRBJ1-3, with 9 bases aligning to TRBD1. V lost 4 bases, J lost 2 bases, and 3 bases stayed unmatched. The germline gives CDR1 MNHEY, CDR2 SVGAGI. This CDR3 has 15 residues. The CDR3 nucleotides are TGTGCCAGCAGTTGGGACAGGGCGCCTGGAAACACCATATATTTT. This sequence encodes CASSWDRAPGNTIYF.

This clone was seen only once. The CDR3, as DNA: TGCGCCAGCAGCCTTATCTTCCCGGGACAGAAGAACACTGAAGCTTTCTTT. Translation: CASSLIFPGQKNTEAFF. This sequence joins TRBV4-1 and TRBJ1-1; 7 nucleotides align to TRBD1. The V gene end was trimmed by 4 bases and the J gene end by 1 base; junction bases not matched to a gene: 12. Germline V gene lookup returns CDR1 MGHRA and CDR2 YSYEKL. The CDR3 runs to 17 residues.

The gene calls are TRBV5-6 and TRBJ1-1; D is unclear. Germline assignment: CDR1 SGHDT and CDR2 YYEEEE. The CDR3 length is 13 residues. V dropped 4 bases and J dropped 2 bases, with 9 bases sitting between them. CDR3 sequence (DNA): TGTGCCAGCAGCCCACTTCCCAACACTGAAGCTTTCTTT. It is translated as CASSPLPNTEAFF.

The J gene is TRBJ2-3, the V gene TRBV4-3; 9 nucleotides line up with TRBD2. The V gene's germline CDR1 is LGHNA and CDR2 YSLEER. This CDR3 has 16 amino acids. Trimming at V came to 4 bases and at J to 5 bases, leaving 10 bases not matched to a gene. The CDR3 coding sequence is TGCGCCAGCAGCCCTCGAGTAGCGGGGGCGAGAGATACGCAGTATTTT. Translated: CASSPRVAGARDTQYF.

The rearrangement links TRBV11-2 to TRBJ1-2, with 12 bases fitting TRBD1. V was pared by 5 bases and J by 4 bases, with 8 bases of the junction left unmatched. CDR3 length equals 16 residues. CDR1 is SGHAT, CDR2 FQNNGV, per germline. The CDR3 DNA sequence: TGTGCCAGCAGCCCCCCCGGGACAGGGGGCAGCTATGGCTACACCTTC. Protein product: CASSPPGTGGSYGYTF.

V usage is TRBV3-1 (or the pseudogene TRBV3-2) and J usage is TRBJ2-7; D ambiguous. The CDR3 length is 12 residues. CDR1 LGHDT and CDR2 YNNKEL come from the germline V gene (reference sequence). V dropped 1 base and J dropped 12 bases, with 13 bases sitting between them. CDR3 bases: TGTGCCAGCAGCCAAGGACTCGTCGGTCCGTACTTC. Protein product: CASSQGLVGPYF.

The rearrangement links TRBV7-2 to TRBJ2-6; tentative D call: TRBD2 (5 bases). The CDR3 consists of 15 residues. Germline values: CDR1 SGHTA, CDR2 FQGNSA. Trimming stripped 0 bases from V and 6 bases from J, with 9 bases between. The CDR3 is CASSLAGVAANVLTF. The CDR3 DNA follows: TGTGCCAGCAGCTTAGCCGGGGTAGCGGCCAACGTCCTGACTTTC.

The chain couples TRBV21-1 to TRBJ2-3; the table's D call of TRBD2 was not tested on the DNA. TRBV21-1 is labeled a pseudogene. There are 18 residues in the CDR3. CDR3 nucleotide sequence: TGTGCCAGCAGCAAAGGGTGCCAGCGGGAGGGCCAAACAGATACGCAGTATTTT. Its translation is CASSKGCQREGQTDTQYF.

V gene TRBV5-1 combines with J gene TRBJ2-3; TRBD2 is a possible D gene (7 bases). The V end lost 5 bases, the J end lost 0 bases, and 16 bases lay between the germline ends. This CDR3 contains 16 residues. Looked up from germline, CDR1 is SGHRS and CDR2 is YFSETQ. For the CDR3, the DNA is TGCGCCAGCAGTCTAGGCGGGGGCCCTAGCACAGATACGCAGTATTTT. Translating gives CASSLGGGPSTDTQYF.

The chain links TRBV6-5 to TRBJ2-5; 10 bases fit TRBD2. Germline lookup yields CDR1 MNHEY and CDR2 SVGAGI. The CDR3 totals 15 residues. V dropped 5 bases and J dropped 5; count of bases not matched to a gene: 8. CDR3 amino acids: CASSQTSGGGETQYF. CDR3 coding DNA: TGTGCCAGCAGTCAGACAAGCGGGGGGGGTGAGACCCAGTACTTC.

This clone was found once. V usage is TRBV7-9 and J usage is TRBJ1-4, with 8 bases lining up with TRBD1. CDR1 is SEHNR, CDR2 FQNEAQ, per germline (reference sequence). The CDR3 length is 14 residues. The junction had 4 bases not matched to a gene; V was cut back by 4 bases and J by 6 bases. CDR3 in amino acids: CASSSTGGDEKLFF. CDR3 nucleotide sequence: TGTGCCAGCAGCTCTACAGGGGGTGATGAAAAACTGTTTTTT.

This chain uses TRBV14 with TRBJ2-2; TRBD2 matches at 10 bases. The CDR3 contains 18 residues. Germline loops: CDR1 SGHDN, CDR2 FVKESK. The V and J ends lost 0 bases and 0 bases, in that order; junction bases with no gene match: 4. Here the CDR3 reads CASSQELAGAANTGELFF. DNA of the CDR3: TGTGCCAGCAGCCAAGAGCTAGCGGGGGCCGCGAACACCGGGGAGCTGTTTTTT.

The gene calls are TRBV28 and TRBJ2-5, with D perhaps matching TRBD2 (7 bases). Trimming removed 2 bases from V and 4 bases from J, with 17 bases in between. Per germline, CDR1 MDHEN and CDR2 SYDVKM. The CDR3 has 16 amino acids. The CDR3 region has the DNA TGTGCCAGCAGTTTACTCCGGGGGGCGCCAGGAGAGACCCAGTACTTC. Translation: CASSLLRGAPGETQYF.